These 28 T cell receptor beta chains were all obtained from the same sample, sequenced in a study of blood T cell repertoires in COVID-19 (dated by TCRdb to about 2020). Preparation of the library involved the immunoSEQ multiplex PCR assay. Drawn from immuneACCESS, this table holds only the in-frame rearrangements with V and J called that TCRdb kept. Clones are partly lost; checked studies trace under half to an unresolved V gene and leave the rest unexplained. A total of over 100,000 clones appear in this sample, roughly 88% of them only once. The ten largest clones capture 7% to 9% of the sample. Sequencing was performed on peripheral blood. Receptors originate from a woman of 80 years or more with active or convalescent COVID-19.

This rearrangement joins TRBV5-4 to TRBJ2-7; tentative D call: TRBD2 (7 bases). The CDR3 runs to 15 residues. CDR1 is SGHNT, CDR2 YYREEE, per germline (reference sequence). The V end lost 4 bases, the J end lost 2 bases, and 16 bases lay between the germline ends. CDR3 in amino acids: CASSPGGSRPYEQYF. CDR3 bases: TGTGCCAGCAGCCCGGGGGGCAGCAGACCCTACGAGCAGTACTTC.

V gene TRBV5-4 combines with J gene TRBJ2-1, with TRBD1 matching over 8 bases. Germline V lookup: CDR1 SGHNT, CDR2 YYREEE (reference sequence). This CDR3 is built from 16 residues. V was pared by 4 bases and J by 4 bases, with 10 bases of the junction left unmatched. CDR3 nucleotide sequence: TGTGCCAGCAGCACCGCTACAGGGGGTTTATACAATGAGCAGTTCTTC. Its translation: CASSTATGGLYNEQFF.

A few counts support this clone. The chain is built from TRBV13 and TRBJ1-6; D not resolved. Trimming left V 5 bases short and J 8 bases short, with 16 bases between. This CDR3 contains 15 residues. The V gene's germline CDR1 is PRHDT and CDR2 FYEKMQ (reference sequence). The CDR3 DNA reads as TGTGCCAGCAGCCCCCGGGAGGGTGGGGATTCACCCCTCCACTTT. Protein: CASSPREGGDSPLHF.

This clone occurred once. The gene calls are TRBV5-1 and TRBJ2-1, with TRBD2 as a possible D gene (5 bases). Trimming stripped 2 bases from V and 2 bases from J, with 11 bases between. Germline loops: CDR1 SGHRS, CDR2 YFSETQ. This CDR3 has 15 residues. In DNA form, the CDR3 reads TGCGCCAGCAGCTTTACCGGGAATACCTACAATGAGCAGTTCTTC. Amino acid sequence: CASSFTGNTYNEQFF.

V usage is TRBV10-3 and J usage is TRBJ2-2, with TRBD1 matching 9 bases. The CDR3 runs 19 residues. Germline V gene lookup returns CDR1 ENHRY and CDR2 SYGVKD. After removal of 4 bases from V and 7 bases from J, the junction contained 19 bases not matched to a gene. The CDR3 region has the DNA TGTGCCATCAGTGTCGCCGGGACAGGGAGAAGCTCTGGGAGCGGGGAGCTGTTTTTT. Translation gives CAISVAGTGRSSGSGELFF.

The CDR3 region is CASSPYSGTQYF. The CDR3 DNA reads as TGTGCCAGCAGTCCATACTCGGGGACCCAGTACTTC. The chain carries TRBV12-3 or TRBV12-4 and TRBJ2-5, with unresolved D. CDR3 length equals 12 residues. V lost 5 bases to trimming and J lost 7 bases, with 11 bases between them.

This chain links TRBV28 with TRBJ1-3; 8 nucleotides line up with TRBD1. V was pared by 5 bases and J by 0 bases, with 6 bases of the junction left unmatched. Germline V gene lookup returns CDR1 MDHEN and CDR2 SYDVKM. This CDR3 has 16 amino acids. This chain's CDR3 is CASSGQGLYSGNTIYF. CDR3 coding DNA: TGTGCCAGCAGTGGACAGGGCCTATACTCTGGAAACACCATATATTTT.

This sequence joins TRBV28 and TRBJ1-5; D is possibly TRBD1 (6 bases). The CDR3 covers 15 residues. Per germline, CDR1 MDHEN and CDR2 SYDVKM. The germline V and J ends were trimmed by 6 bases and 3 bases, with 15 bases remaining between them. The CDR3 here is CASRLGDRLNQPQHF. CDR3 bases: TGTGCCAGCAGGCTTGGAGACAGGCTCAATCAGCCCCAGCATTTT.

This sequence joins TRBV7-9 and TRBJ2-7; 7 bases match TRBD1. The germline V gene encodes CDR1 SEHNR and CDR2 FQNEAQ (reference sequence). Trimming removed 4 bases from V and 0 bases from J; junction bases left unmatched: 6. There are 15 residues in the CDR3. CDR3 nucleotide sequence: TGTGCCAGCAGCTCCGGGACAGTCAGCTCCTACGAGCAGTACTTC. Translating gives CASSSGTVSSYEQYF.

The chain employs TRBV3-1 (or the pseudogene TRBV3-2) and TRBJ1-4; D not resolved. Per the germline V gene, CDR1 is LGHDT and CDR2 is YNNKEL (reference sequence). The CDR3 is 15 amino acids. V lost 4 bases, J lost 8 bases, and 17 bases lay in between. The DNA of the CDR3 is TGTGCCAGCAGCCGTCAGGCTCTCTATCCCGAAAAACTGTTTTTT. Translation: CASSRQALYPEKLFF.

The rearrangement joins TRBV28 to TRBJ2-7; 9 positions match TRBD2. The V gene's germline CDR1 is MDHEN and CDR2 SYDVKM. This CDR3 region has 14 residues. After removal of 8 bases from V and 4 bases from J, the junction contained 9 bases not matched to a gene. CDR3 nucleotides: TGTGCCAGCGTCGCGGGAGGGCCGCGATACGAGCAGTACTTC. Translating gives CASVAGGPRYEQYF.

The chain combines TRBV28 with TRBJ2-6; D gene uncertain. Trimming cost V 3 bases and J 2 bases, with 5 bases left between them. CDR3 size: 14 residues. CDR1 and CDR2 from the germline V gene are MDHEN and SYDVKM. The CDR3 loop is CASSLLAGANVLTF. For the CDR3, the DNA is TGTGCCAGCAGTTTGTTAGCTGGGGCCAACGTCCTGACTTTC.

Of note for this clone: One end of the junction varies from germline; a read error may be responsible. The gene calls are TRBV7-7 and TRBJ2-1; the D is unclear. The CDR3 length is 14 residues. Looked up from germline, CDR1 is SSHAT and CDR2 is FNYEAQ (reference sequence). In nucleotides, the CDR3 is TGTGCTAGCAGCATCGACCAGGTGACCAATGAGCAGTTCTTC. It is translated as CASSIDQVTNEQFF.

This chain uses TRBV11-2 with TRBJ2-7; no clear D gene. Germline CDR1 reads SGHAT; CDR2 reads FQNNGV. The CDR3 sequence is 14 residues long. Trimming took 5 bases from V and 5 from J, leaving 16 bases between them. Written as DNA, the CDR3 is TGTGCCAGCAGCCCAGCCGGCGCGGCTCACGAGCAGTACTTC. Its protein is CASSPAGAAHEQYF.

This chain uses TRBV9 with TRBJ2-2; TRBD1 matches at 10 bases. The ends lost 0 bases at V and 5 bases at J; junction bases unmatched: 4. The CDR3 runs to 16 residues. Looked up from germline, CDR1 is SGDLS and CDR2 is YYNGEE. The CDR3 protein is CASSVEGTGVTGELFF. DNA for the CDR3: TGTGCCAGCAGCGTAGAAGGGACAGGGGTTACCGGGGAGCTGTTTTTT.

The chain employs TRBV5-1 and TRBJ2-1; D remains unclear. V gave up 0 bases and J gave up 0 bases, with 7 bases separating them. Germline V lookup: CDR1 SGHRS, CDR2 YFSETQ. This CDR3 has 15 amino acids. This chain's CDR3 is CASSLEESSYNEQFF. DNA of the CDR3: TGCGCCAGCAGCTTGGAGGAGAGCTCCTACAATGAGCAGTTCTTC.

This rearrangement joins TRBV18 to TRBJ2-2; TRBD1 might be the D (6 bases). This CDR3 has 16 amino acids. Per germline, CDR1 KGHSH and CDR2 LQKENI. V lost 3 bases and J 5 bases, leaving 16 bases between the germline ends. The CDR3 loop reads CASSPSPGVRTGELFF. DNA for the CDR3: TGTGCCAGCTCACCCTCCCCAGGGGTACGGACCGGGGAGCTGTTTTTT.

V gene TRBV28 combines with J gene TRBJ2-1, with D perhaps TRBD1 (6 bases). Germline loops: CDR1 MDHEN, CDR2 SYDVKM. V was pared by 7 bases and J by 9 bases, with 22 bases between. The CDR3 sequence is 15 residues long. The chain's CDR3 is CASTTQGPRLSEQFF. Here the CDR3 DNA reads TGTGCCAGCACCACACAGGGCCCTCGTCTCTCTGAGCAGTTCTTC.

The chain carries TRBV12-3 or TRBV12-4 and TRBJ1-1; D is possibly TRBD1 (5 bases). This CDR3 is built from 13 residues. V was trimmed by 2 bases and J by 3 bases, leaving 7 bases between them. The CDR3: CASSLTGYTEAFF. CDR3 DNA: TGTGCCAGCAGTTTAACAGGTTACACTGAAGCTTTCTTT.

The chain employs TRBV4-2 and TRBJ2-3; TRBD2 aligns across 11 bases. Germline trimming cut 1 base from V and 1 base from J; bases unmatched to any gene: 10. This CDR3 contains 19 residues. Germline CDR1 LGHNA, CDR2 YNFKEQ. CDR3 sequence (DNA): TGTGCCAGCAGCCAAGCCATTAATCAACTAGCGGGAGGCACAGATACGCAGTATTTT. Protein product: CASSQAINQLAGGTDTQYF.

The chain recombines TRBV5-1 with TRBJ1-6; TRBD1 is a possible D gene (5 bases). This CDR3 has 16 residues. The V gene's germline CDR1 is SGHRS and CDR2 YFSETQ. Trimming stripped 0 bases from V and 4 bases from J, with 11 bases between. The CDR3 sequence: CASSLEAGRYNSPLHF. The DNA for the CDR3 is TGCGCCAGCAGCTTGGAGGCAGGGCGGTATAATTCACCCCTCCACTTT.

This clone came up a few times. CDR3 amino acids: CASSDQGLNTEAFF. CDR3 nucleotides: TGTGCCAGCTCAGATCAGGGACTCAACACTGAAGCTTTCTTT. This chain uses TRBV18 with TRBJ1-1; tentative D call: TRBD1 (5 bases). This CDR3 is built from 14 residues. The V end was cut by 5 bases, the J end by 2 bases, with 12 bases between. Germline V lookup: CDR1 KGHSH, CDR2 LQKENI.

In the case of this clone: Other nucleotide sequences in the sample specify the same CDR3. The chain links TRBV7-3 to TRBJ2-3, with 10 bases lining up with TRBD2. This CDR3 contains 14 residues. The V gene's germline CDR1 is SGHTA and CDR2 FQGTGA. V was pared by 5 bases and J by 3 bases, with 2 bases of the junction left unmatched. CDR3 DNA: TGTGCCAGCAGCCCGGGACTAGCGACAGATACGCAGTATTTT. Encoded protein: CASSPGLATDTQYF.

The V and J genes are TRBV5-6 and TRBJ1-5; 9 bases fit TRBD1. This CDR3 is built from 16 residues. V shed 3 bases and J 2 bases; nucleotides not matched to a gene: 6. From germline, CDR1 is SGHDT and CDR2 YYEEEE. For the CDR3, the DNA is TGTGCCAGCAGCTCAACAGGGGGCAGTGGCAATCAGCCCCAGCATTTT. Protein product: CASSSTGGSGNQPQHF. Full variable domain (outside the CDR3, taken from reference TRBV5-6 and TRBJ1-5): DAGVTQSPTHLIKTRGQQVTLRCSPKSGHDTVSWYQQALGQGPQFIFQYYEEEERQRGNFPDRFSGHQFPNYSSELNVNALLLGDSALYLCASSSTGGSGNQPQHFGDGTRLSIL.

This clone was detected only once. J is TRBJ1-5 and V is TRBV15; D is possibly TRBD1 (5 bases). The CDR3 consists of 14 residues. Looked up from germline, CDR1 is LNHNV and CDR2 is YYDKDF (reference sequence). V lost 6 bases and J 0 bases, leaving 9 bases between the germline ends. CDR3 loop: CATSGGDSNQPQHF. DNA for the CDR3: TGTGCCACCAGTGGGGGGGATAGCAATCAGCCCCAGCATTTT.

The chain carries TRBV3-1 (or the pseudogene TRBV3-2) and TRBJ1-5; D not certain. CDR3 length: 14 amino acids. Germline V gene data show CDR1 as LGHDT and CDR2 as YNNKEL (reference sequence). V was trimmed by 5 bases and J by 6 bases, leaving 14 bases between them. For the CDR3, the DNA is TGTGCCAGCAGCGAAGTCCTTGGGAGTCAGCCCCAGCATTTT. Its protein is CASSEVLGSQPQHF.

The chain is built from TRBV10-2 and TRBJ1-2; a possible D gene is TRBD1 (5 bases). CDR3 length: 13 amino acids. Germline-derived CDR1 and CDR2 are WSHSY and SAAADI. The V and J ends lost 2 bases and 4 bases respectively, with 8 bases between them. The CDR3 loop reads CASSEDRSYGYTF. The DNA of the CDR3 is TGCGCCAGCAGTGAGGACAGATCCTATGGCTACACCTTC.

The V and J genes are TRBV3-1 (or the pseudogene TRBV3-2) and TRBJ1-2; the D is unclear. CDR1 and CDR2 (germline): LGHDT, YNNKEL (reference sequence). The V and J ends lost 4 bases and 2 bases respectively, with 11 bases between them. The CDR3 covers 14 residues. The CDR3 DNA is TGTGCCAGCAGCCCGGAGGTCAGAAACTATGGCTACACCTTC. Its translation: CASSPEVRNYGYTF.